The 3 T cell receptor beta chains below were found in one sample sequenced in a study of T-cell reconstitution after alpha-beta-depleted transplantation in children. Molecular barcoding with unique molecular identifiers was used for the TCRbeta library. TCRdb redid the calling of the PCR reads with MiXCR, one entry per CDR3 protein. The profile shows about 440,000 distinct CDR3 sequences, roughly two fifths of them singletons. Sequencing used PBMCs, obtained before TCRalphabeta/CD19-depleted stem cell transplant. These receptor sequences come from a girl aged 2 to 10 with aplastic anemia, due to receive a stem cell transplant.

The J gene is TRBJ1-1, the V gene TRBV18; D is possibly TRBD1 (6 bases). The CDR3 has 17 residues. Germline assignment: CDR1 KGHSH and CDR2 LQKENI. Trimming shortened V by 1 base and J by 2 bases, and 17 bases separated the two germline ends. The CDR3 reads CASSPLEGGGINTEAFF. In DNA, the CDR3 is TGTGCCAGCTCACCACTGGAGGGGGGAGGCATAAACACTGAAGCTTTCTTT.

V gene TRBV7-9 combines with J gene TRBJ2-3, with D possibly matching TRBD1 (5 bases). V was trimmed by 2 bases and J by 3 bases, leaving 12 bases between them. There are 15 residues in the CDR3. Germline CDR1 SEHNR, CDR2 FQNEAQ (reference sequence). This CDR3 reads CASSLQGTTTDTQYF. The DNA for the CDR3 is TGTGCCAGCAGCTTACAGGGCACTACAACAGATACGCAGTATTTT. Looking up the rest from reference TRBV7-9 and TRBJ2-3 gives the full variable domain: DTGVSQNPRHKITKRGQNVTFRCDPISEHNRLYWYRQTLGQGPEFLTYFQNEAQLEKSRLLSDRFSAERPKGSFSTLEIQRTEQGDSAMYLCASSLQGTTTDTQYFGPGTRLTVL.

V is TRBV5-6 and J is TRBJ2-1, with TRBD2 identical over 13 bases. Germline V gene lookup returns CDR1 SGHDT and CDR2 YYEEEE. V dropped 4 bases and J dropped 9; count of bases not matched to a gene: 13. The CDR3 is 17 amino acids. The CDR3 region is CASSARVTSGRSGEQFF. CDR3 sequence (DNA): TGTGCCAGCAGCGCGCGCGTGACTAGCGGGAGGTCAGGTGAGCAGTTCTTC. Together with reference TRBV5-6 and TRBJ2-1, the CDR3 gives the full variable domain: DAGVTQSPTHLIKTRGQQVTLRCSPKSGHDTVSWYQQALGQGPQFIFQYYEEEERQRGNFPDRFSGHQFPNYSSELNVNALLLGDSALYLCASSARVTSGRSGEQFFGPGTRLTVL.